The rows below give T cell receptor beta chains drawn from one sample of a study of glioma-infiltrating T cells. Via MiXCR, TCRdb re-called the multiplex PCR reads, giving one row per CDR3 protein. The table has over 100,000 distinct CDR3 sequences, less than 30% seen once; the top ten hold 35%. The sample consisted of glioma tissue, nonneoplastic brain tissue, or PBMCs (not recorded which). The receptor source for this set is a human donor with low-grade glioma or glioblastoma, undergoing nonglioma brain surgery, or in good health (not recorded which). Both conserved end residues are part of each CDR3. D genes are given only for firm matches. A clone size is listed for some rows: how often the clone was seen (once, few, many), or a class if it is expanded.

j_call,v_call,clone_size,d_call,cdr3_nt,cdr3_aa
TRBJ2-3,TRBV6-1,many,.,TGTGCCAGCACCCCAGACGCGGGTAGCTCCACAGATACGCAGTATTTT,CASTPDAGSSTDTQYF
TRBJ2-2,TRBV27,many,.,TGTGCCAGCAGTACAGGGATCGGGGAGCTGTTTTTT,CASSTGIGELFF
TRBJ1-1,TRBV29-1,many,.,TGCAGCGTTGAAGTCCTCGGAGGGGACACTGAAGCTTTCTTT,CSVEVLGGDTEAFF
TRBJ2-1,TRBV7-9,many,.,TGTGCCAGCAGCTCACAATATTCCTACAATGAGCAGTTCTTC,CASSSQYSYNEQFF
TRBJ2-7,TRBV14,many,.,TGTGCCAGCAGCCAATGGGACTTAAGCTCCTACGAGCAGTACTTC,CASSQWDLSSYEQYF
TRBJ1-1,TRBV9,many,TRBD1,TGTGCCAGCAGCGGGACAGGATCCATGAACACTGAAGCTTTCTTT,CASSGTGSMNTEAFF
TRBJ2-3,TRBV7-2,many,TRBD2,TGTGCCAGCAGCTTAGGTGGCGGGAGGGCTACAGATACGCAGTATTTT,CASSLGGGRATDTQYF
TRBJ1-1,TRBV12-3/TRBV12-4,many,.,TGTGCCAGCAGTTTAGGGATGAAGACTGAAGCTTTCTTT,CASSLGMKTEAFF
TRBJ2-1,TRBV27,many,.,TGTGCCAGCAGTTTATCGAGGGACCAAAAGCAGTTCTTC,CASSLSRDQKQFF
TRBJ2-7,TRBV4-1,once,TRBD2,TGCGCCAGCAGCCGAGGTGGGCCGAGGACTAGCGGGAGTTACGAGCAGTACTTC,CASSRGGPRTSGSYEQYF
TRBJ2-1,TRBV7-3,.,TRBD2,TGTGCCAGCGGCTTAAGTCTAGCGGGAGTTTTTTGGAATGAGCAGTTCTTC,CASGLSLAGVFWNEQFF
TRBJ1-6,TRBV18,many,.,TGTGCCAGCTCACCACGGAAGGATTCACCCCTCCACTTT,CASSPRKDSPLHF
TRBJ2-7,TRBV5-4,.,.,TGTGCCAGCAGCTTGTTTCGCGGACAGTCCTACGAGCAGTACTTC,CASSLFRGQSYEQYF
TRBJ2-3,TRBV13,.,.,TGTGCCAGCAGCCCCGGGACGGCTAAATCAGATACGCAGTATTTT,CASSPGTAKSDTQYF
TRBJ1-5,TRBV20-1,many,.,TGCAGTGCCGGTGGTGCCAATCAGCCCCAGCATTTT,CSAGGANQPQHF
TRBJ2-7,TRBV7-3,many,TRBD2,TGTGCCAGCAGCTTACAGTCTAGCGGGAGGGCGAACGAGCAGTACTTC,CASSLQSSGRANEQYF
TRBJ1-3,TRBV19,.,.,TGTGCCAGCACTAGCCCATGGGGGAACTTCGGAAACACCATATATTTT,CASTSPWGNFGNTIYF
TRBJ1-5,TRBV6-8,many,.,TGTGCCAGCCCCAATCAGCCCCAGCATTTT,CASPNQPQHF
TRBJ1-5,TRBV6-6,many,.,TGTGCCAGCAGTTACAAAGGGTACAATCAGCCCCAGCATTTT,CASSYKGYNQPQHF
TRBJ1-2,TRBV12-3/TRBV12-4,many,.,TGTGCCAGCACCGTCCGGTCAGACTATGGCTACACCTTC,CASTVRSDYGYTF
TRBJ1-2,TRBV29-1,.,.,TGCAGCGTTGAAGGGACAGCTAACTATGGCTACACCTTC,CSVEGTANYGYTF
TRBJ2-7,TRBV7-2,many,TRBD2,TGTGCCAGCAGCCTGGGGACTAGCGGGGGGTTCACCTACGAGCAGTACTTC,CASSLGTSGGFTYEQYF
TRBJ1-6,TRBV4-1,.,TRBD1,TGCGCCAGCAGCCAGGGCCCCCCCCAGGGGGCGAGCCTGAATTCACCCCTCCACTTT,CASSQGPPQGASLNSPLHF
TRBJ2-5,TRBV6-2/TRBV6-3,many,.,TGTGCCAGCAGTTACTCGAAAGTGAGCGGCAGGGTTCCCTGGGAGACCCAGTACTTC,CASSYSKVSGRVPWETQYF
TRBJ2-1,TRBV3-1,.,.,TGTGCCAGCAGCCCAACCGGGACATGGGAGAATGAGCAGTTCTTC,CASSPTGTWENEQFF
TRBJ2-7,TRBV29-1,many,.,TGCAGCGCTGGGAGGTTGGACGAGCAGTACTTC,CSAGRLDEQYF
TRBJ2-1,TRBV4-1,few,.,TGCGCCAGCAGCCAAGATCAGCAAACTACATCCTACAATGAGCAGTTCTTC,CASSQDQQTTSYNEQFF
TRBJ1-1,TRBV5-1,few,.,TGCGCCAGCAGCTTGGCCGGGGGATGGACTGAAGCTTTCTTT,CASSLAGGWTEAFF
TRBJ1-1,TRBV20-1,few,.,TGCAGTGCTTCGACCCCGGGGATGAACACTGGAGCCTTCTTT,CSASTPGMNTGAFF
TRBJ1-5,TRBV6-5,medium-sized,.,TGTGCCAGCAGTTACGGGGGTAACAATCAGCCCCAGCATTTT,CASSYGGNNQPQHF
TRBJ2-7,TRBV5-1,few,TRBD2,TGCGCCAGCAGCTTCCTAACGGGGGGGGACTACGAGCAGTACTTC,CASSFLTGGDYEQYF
TRBJ2-3,TRBV10-3,many,TRBD2,TGTGCCATCAGATCCAAACTAGCGGGAGGGACCGATACGCAGTATTTT,CAIRSKLAGGTDTQYF
TRBJ1-1,TRBV3-1,many,.,TGTGCCAGCAGCCAAGCGTGGGGAAACACTGAAGCTTTCTTT,CASSQAWGNTEAFF
TRBJ2-1,TRBV18,many,TRBD1,TGTGCCAGCTCACCGACAGGGTCTGAGCAGTTCTTC,CASSPTGSEQFF
TRBJ2-5,TRBV27,.,TRBD2,TGTGCCAGCAGTTTGTACAGCGGGAGACAAGAGGCCCAGTACTTC,CASSLYSGRQEAQYF
TRBJ1-1,TRBV28,many,.,TGTGCCAGCAGTTTAAATCCCCGTCGCGCGGCTTTCTTT,CASSLNPRRAAFF